One sample yielded the 29 T cell receptor beta chains listed below, sequenced in a study of spatial heterogeneity in lung cancer. The sample's time point: blood at routine non-recurrence follow-up after resection. Unsorted whole RNA of tumor, nontumor lung or frozen PBMC was sequenced. TCRdb re-called the 5' RACE reads with MiXCR, one entry per CDR3 protein. This table holds roughly 120,000 distinct CDR3 sequences, over 9% found once. Sample: PBMCs, taken at follow-up. Source of these receptors: a male donor with early-stage non-small cell lung cancer.

The chain uses TRBV2 and TRBJ1-1, with 7 bases that match TRBD1. Germline assignment: CDR1 SNHLY and CDR2 FYNNEI. The CDR3 is 13 residues long. With 5 bases clipped from V and 7 bases from J, the junction kept 7 bases outside the gene matches. CDR3 nucleotides: TGTGCCAGCAGTTTAGAAGGGGGCTTTGAAGCTTTCTTT. Protein product: CASSLEGGFEAFF. Variable domain in full (rest from reference TRBV2 and TRBJ1-1): EPEVTQTPSHQVTQMGQEVILRCVPISNHLYFYWYRQILGQKVEFLVSFYNNEISEKSEIFDDQFSVERPDGSNFTLKIRSTKLEDSAMYFCASSLEGGFEAFFGQGTRLTVV.

Ten or more counts support this clonotype. The V and J genes are TRBV6-2 or TRBV6-3 and TRBJ2-1; 7 bases agree with TRBD2. The junction had 6 bases not matched to a gene; V was cut back by 7 bases and J by 3 bases. The CDR3 loop spans 14 amino acids. Germline V gene data show CDR1 as MNHEY and CDR2 as SVGEGT. CDR3 in DNA: TGTGCCAGCACCACGGGACTATTCTACAATGAGCAGTTCTTC. This sequence encodes CASTTGLFYNEQFF.

The rearrangement links TRBV7-3 to TRBJ2-1; D may correspond to TRBD1 or TRBD2 (5 bases each). The CDR3 totals 12 residues. The V end lost 5 bases, the J end lost 10 bases, and 12 bases lay between the germline ends. The germline V gene encodes CDR1 SGHTA and CDR2 FQGTGA. CDR3 in DNA: TGTGCCAGCAGCCCGGATGAGGGGGAGCAGTTCTTC. It translates to CASSPDEGEQFF.

This clonotype has only a few counts. J is TRBJ1-4 and V is TRBV6-5, with 9 positions matching TRBD1. The CDR3 spans 14 residues. J lost 4 bases, V lost 7 bases, and 4 bases had no gene match. Germline CDR1 MNHEY, CDR2 SVGAGI. Written as DNA, the CDR3 is TGTGCCAGCACGACGACAGGGGGTAATGAAAAACTGTTTTTT. Residues: CASTTTGGNEKLFF.

The chain employs TRBV5-6 and TRBJ1-6; D gene uncertain. This CDR3 is built from 13 residues. V lost 0 bases to trimming and J lost 7 bases, with 5 bases between them. Germline-derived CDR1 and CDR2 are SGHDT and YYEEEE. This CDR3 is CASSLERNSPLHF. The CDR3 DNA reads TGTGCCAGCAGCTTGGAACGGAATTCACCCCTCCACTTT.

V gene TRBV28 combines with J gene TRBJ2-5; 8 bases match TRBD2. There are 15 residues in the CDR3. The trim removed 8 bases at V and 1 base at J, leaving 9 bases unmatched. Looked up from germline, CDR1 is MDHEN and CDR2 is SYDVKM. The CDR3 sequence is CASGRGGLSQETQYF. The CDR3, as DNA: TGTGCCAGCGGACGGGGGGGCCTTAGCCAAGAGACCCAGTACTTC.

CDR3 loop: CASSQVGQGARTEAFF. Here the CDR3 DNA reads TGCGCCAGCAGCCAAGTCGGCCAGGGGGCGAGGACTGAAGCTTTCTTT. This chain joins TRBV4-1 and TRBJ1-1, with 8 bases matching TRBD1. In germline, CDR1 is MGHRA, CDR2 YSYEKL. After removal of 1 base from V and 5 bases from J, the junction contained 9 bases not matched to a gene. The CDR3 spans 16 residues.

There are many counts of this clonotype. The rearrangement links TRBV7-2 to TRBJ1-3; D not certain. This CDR3 is 13 amino acids long. V was clipped by 3 bases and J by 8 bases, with 11 bases between them. CDR1 and CDR2 (germline): SGHTA, FQGNSA. The CDR3: CASSFTLKDTIYF. The CDR3 nucleotides read TGTGCCAGCAGCTTTACATTAAAGGACACCATATATTTT.

This clonotype occurred a few times. This sequence joins TRBV6-2 or TRBV6-3 and TRBJ2-7; TRBD2 aligns across 9 bases. Unmatched junction bases numbered 9, after V lost 8 bases and J lost 4 bases. The CDR3 contains 14 residues. Germline-derived CDR1 and CDR2 are MNHEY and SVGEGT. The CDR3 DNA is TGTGCCAGCTTTCGCGCAGCGGGGGGATACGAGCAGTACTTC. As protein: CASFRAAGGYEQYF.

Ten or more counts support this clonotype. V is TRBV6-5 and J is TRBJ2-3; 8 nucleotides agree with TRBD1. The germline gives CDR1 MNHEY, CDR2 SVGAGI. CDR3 length equals 14 residues. Trimming took 6 bases from V and 10 from J; bases not matched to a gene: 12. CDR3 loop: CASRFRDRSAPQYF. The CDR3 DNA is TGTGCCAGCAGGTTCCGGGACAGGTCTGCTCCGCAGTATTTT.

This sequence joins TRBV2 and TRBJ2-2, with 8 positions matching TRBD2. This CDR3 region has 15 residues. The V and J ends lost 11 bases and 4 bases, in that order; junction bases with no gene match: 12. Germline values: CDR1 SNHLY, CDR2 FYNNEI. The DNA of the CDR3 is TGTGCCGGGAACGCAGGACTAGCTGGCACCGGGGAGCTGTTTTTT. Translated: CAGNAGLAGTGELFF.

This clonotype was observed at least ten times. This chain connects TRBV5-8 to TRBJ2-1; 8 bases map to TRBD2. The germline CDR1 and CDR2 sequences are SGHTS and YDEGEE. V lost 0 bases, J lost 7 bases, and 6 bases stayed unmatched. This CDR3 contains 15 residues. The CDR3 loop is CASSLVRGGRNEQFF. For the CDR3, the DNA is TGTGCCAGCAGCTTGGTCCGGGGGGGTAGGAATGAGCAGTTCTTC.

This clonotype was picked up many times. CDR3 in amino acids: CASSPYNEQFF. CDR3 bases: TGCGCCAGCTCCCCCTACAATGAGCAGTTCTTC. This chain uses TRBV10-2 with TRBJ2-1; D gene unclear. The CDR3 has 11 amino acids. V was pared by 8 bases and J by 2 bases, with 4 bases between. Germline loops: CDR1 WSHSY, CDR2 SAAADI.

The chain combines TRBV24-1 with TRBJ1-2; 9 positions agree with TRBD1. CDR1 KGHDR and CDR2 SFDVKD come from the germline V gene. The CDR3 is made up of 15 amino acids. V lost 3 bases, J lost 6 bases, and 7 bases stayed unmatched. The CDR3: CATSDPGDRVNGYTF. For the CDR3, the DNA is TGTGCCACCAGTGATCCTGGGGACAGGGTGAATGGCTACACCTTC.

This clonotype was seen many times. V gene TRBV7-9 combines with J gene TRBJ2-7; the D gene is possibly TRBD2 (5 bases). V lost 4 bases, J lost 6 bases, and 13 bases lay in between. This CDR3 contains 13 residues. Looked up from germline, CDR1 is SEHNR and CDR2 is FQNEAQ (reference sequence). CDR3 protein: CASSSRRRFEQYF. The CDR3, as DNA: TGTGCCAGCAGCTCACGCCGGAGGTTCGAGCAGTACTTC.

This clonotype came up many times. The J gene is TRBJ1-5, the V gene TRBV7-2; TRBD1 agrees at 8 bases. The ends lost 1 base at V and 6 bases at J; junction bases unmatched: 2. Germline V lookup: CDR1 SGHTA, CDR2 FQGNSA. The CDR3 is made up of 14 amino acids. In DNA form, the CDR3 reads TGTGCCAGCAGCTTAGACAGGGGGAGTCAGCCCCAGCATTTT. Encoded protein: CASSLDRGSQPQHF.

This clonotype was found many times. This chain's CDR3 is CASSLFQGETQYF. The CDR3 DNA reads as TGCGCCAGCAGCTTGTTCCAGGGAGAGACCCAGTACTTC. The rearrangement uses TRBV5-1 and TRBJ2-5, with D possibly TRBD1 on 5 matching bases. The CDR3 is 13 residues long. Trimming cost V 1 base and J 4 bases, with 8 bases left between them. Per the germline V gene, CDR1 is SGHRS and CDR2 is YFSETQ.

The chain has TRBV4-3 and TRBJ2-1; 7 bases agree with TRBD2. V lost 1 base, J lost 0 bases, and 0 bases stayed unmatched. CDR1 is LGHNA and CDR2 is YSLEER in the germline V gene. This CDR3 is built from 15 residues. In DNA form, the CDR3 reads TGCGCCAGCAGCCAAGCGGGGGGCTCCTACAATGAGCAGTTCTTC. Translated: CASSQAGGSYNEQFF.

This clonotype occurred many times. One junction end disagrees with the germline gene, perhaps due to a read error. This chain joins TRBV14 and TRBJ1-1; 9 positions match TRBD1. Germline-derived CDR1 and CDR2 are SGHDN and FVKESK. The CDR3 has 13 amino acids. CDR3 in amino acids: CASSRNRDRVFSF. DNA of the CDR3: TGTGCCAGCAGCCGGAACCGGGACAGGGTCTTCTCTTTT.

There are a few counts of this clonotype. The chain uses TRBV6-2 or TRBV6-3 and TRBJ2-1; 8 positions agree with TRBD1. With 3 bases clipped from V and 8 bases from J, the junction kept 12 bases outside the gene matches. The CDR3 extends over 16 amino acids. CDR1 and CDR2 (germline): MNHEY, SVGEGT. CDR3 residues: CASSYGSNRGYDEQFF. CDR3 nucleotide sequence: TGTGCCAGCAGTTATGGGTCGAACAGGGGGTACGATGAGCAGTTCTTC.

The CDR3 nucleotides read TGTGCCAGCAGCCAAGACGGGACAGGGGATGAAAAACTGTTTTTT. It specifies CASSQDGTGDEKLFF. This rearrangement joins TRBV4-2 to TRBJ1-4; the match to TRBD1 covers 10 bases. Germline CDR1 reads LGHNA; CDR2 reads YNFKEQ. The CDR3 length is 15 residues. J lost 6 bases, V lost 0 bases, and 1 base had no gene match.

This clonotype was found a few times. The gene calls are TRBV24-1 and TRBJ2-2; the match to TRBD1 covers 8 bases. This CDR3 comprises 16 residues. The trim removed 9 bases at V and 2 bases at J, leaving 10 bases unmatched. Germline lookup yields CDR1 KGHDR and CDR2 SFDVKD. The CDR3 DNA is TGTGCCACCTTCTCCCCGCAGGGGGCCAACACCGGGGAGCTGTTTTTT. Protein sequence: CATFSPQGANTGELFF.

The chain couples TRBV10-3 to TRBJ2-5, with TRBD1 identical over 8 bases. CDR1 ENHRY and CDR2 SYGVKD come from the germline V gene. V lost 8 bases and J lost 5; bases outside the gene matches: 10. This CDR3 contains 14 residues. The CDR3 region is CAIGTGGLLETQYF. The CDR3 region has the DNA TGTGCCATCGGAACAGGGGGTTTGTTGGAGACCCAGTACTTC.

This clonotype was seen more than once but under ten times. The CDR3 region has the DNA TGTGCCTTTGACAGGGGAATGAACACTGAAGCTTTCTTT. Protein sequence: CAFDRGMNTEAFF. This chain connects TRBV30 to TRBJ1-1, with 8 bases that match TRBD1. The junction had 4 bases not matched to a gene; V was cut back by 7 bases and J by 0 bases. Germline CDR1 and CDR2: GTSNPN and SVGIG (reference sequence). CDR3 length equals 13 residues.

The genes are TRBV21-1 and TRBJ1-2. TRBV21-1 counts as a pseudogene. This CDR3 comprises 16 residues. This CDR3 is CASSHENPTDIYGYTF. The CDR3 coding sequence is TGTGCCAGCAGCCACGAGAACCCGACGGATATCTATGGCTACACCTTC.

This clonotype was recorded many times. The chain couples TRBV4-2 to TRBJ1-2, with D perhaps matching TRBD1 (5 bases). V gave up 8 bases and J gave up 2 bases, with 18 bases separating them. The germline V gene has CDR1 LGHNA and CDR2 YNFKEQ. The CDR3 totals 15 residues. This CDR3 reads CASSTPGLGNYGYTF. The CDR3, as DNA: TGTGCCAGCTCTACTCCGGGACTCGGAAACTATGGCTACACCTTC.

The CDR3 DNA is TGCGCCAGCAGCTTGGGTCTAGCGGGGGAGACCCAGTACTTC. The encoded protein is CASSLGLAGETQYF. V usage is TRBV5-1 and J usage is TRBJ2-5, with 9 bases identical to TRBD2. The J segment lost 5 bases and the V segment lost 0 bases, leaving 2 bases of the junction unmatched. Germline loops: CDR1 SGHRS, CDR2 YFSETQ. The CDR3 totals 14 residues.

The chain joins TRBV20-1 to TRBJ2-7; tentatively, D is TRBD2 (6 bases). The CDR3 sequence is 12 residues long. V lost 7 bases and J 2 bases, leaving 12 bases between the germline ends. CDR1 and CDR2 from the germline V gene are DFQATT and SNEGSKA (reference sequence). The CDR3 nucleotides are TGCAGTGGGGGGAGGACTCCCTACGAGCAGTACTTC. This translates into CSGGRTPYEQYF.

In its sample, this clonotype was seen a few times. CDR3 residues: CAISAGQGLRGYGYTF. As DNA, the CDR3 is TGTGCCATCAGTGCGGGACAGGGGCTCCGCGGCTATGGCTACACCTTC. The V and J genes are TRBV10-3 and TRBJ1-2; 10 bases are a match to TRBD1. V lost 4 bases to trimming and J lost 4 bases; unmatched junction nucleotides: 9. Germline assignment: CDR1 ENHRY and CDR2 SYGVKD. This CDR3 has 16 residues.